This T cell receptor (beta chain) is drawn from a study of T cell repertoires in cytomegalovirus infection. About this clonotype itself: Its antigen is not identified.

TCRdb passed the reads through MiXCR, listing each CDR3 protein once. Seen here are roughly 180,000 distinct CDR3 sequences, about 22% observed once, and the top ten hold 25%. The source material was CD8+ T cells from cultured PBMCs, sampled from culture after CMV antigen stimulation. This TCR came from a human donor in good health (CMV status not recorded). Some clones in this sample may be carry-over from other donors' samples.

The CDR3 reads CASSFPLRNEQYF. The CDR3 coding sequence is TGTGCCAGCAGCTTTCCCTTGAGGAACGAGCAGTACTTC. J is TRBJ2-7 and V is TRBV7-2; D gene unclear. The length of the CDR3 is 13 residues. Trimming stripped 3 bases from V and 5 bases from J, with 11 bases between. CDR1 is SGHTA and CDR2 is FQGNSA in the germline V gene.